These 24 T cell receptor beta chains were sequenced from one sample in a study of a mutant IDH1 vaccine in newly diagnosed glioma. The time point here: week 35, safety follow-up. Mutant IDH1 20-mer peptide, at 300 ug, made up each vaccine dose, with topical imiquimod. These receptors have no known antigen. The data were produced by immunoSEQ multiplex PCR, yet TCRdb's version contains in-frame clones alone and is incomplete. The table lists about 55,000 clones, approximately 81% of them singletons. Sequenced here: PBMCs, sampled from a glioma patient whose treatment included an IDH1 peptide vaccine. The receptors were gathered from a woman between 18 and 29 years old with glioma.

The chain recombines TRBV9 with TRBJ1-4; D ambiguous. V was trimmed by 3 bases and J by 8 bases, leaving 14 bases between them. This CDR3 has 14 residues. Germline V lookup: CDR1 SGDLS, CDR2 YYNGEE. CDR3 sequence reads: CASSGVGSWEKLFF. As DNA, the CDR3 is TGTGCCAGCAGCGGGGTCGGGAGCTGGGAAAAACTGTTTTTT.

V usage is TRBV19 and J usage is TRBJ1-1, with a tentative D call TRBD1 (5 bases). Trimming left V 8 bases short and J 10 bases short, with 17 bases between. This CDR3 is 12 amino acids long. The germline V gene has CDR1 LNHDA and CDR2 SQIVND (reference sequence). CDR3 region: CASFLGGDGAFF. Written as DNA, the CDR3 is TGTGCCAGTTTCCTGGGGGGGGACGGAGCTTTCTTT.

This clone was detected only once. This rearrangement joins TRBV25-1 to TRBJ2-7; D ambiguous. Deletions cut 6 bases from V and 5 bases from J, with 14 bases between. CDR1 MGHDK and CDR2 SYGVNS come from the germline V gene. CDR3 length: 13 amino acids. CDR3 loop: CASRGSAKDEQYF. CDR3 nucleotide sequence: TGTGCCAGCAGGGGCTCAGCCAAAGACGAGCAGTACTTC.

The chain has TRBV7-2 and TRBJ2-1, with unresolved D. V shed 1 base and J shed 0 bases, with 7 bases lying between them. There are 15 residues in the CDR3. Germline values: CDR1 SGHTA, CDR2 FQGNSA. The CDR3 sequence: CASSLGPLSYNEQFF. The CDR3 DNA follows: TGTGCCAGCAGCTTAGGGCCCCTCTCCTACAATGAGCAGTTCTTC.

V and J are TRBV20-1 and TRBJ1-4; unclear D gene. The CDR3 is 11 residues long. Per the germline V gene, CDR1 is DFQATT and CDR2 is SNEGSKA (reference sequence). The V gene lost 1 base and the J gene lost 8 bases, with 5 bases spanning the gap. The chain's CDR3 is CSARVWEKLFF. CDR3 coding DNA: TGCAGTGCTAGAGTTTGGGAAAAACTGTTTTTT.

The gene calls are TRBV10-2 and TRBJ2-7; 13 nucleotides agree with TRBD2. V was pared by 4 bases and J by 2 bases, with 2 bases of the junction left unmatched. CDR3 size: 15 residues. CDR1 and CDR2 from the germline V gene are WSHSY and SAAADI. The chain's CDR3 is CASSGTSGGPYEQYF. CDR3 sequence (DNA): TGCGCCAGCAGTGGGACTAGCGGGGGCCCCTACGAGCAGTACTTC.

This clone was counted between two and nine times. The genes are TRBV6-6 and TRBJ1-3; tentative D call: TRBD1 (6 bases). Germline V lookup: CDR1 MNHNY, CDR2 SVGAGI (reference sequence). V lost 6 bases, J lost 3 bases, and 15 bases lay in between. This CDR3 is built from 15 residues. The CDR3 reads CASSKAQGYGNTIYF. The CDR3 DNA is TGTGCCAGCAGCAAGGCACAGGGCTATGGAAACACCATATATTTT.

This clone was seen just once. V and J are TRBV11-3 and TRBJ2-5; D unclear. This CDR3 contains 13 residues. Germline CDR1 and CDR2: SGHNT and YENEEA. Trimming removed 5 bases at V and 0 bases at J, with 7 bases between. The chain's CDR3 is CASSLLYQETQYF. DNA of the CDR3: TGTGCCAGCAGCCTTTTGTACCAAGAGACCCAGTACTTC. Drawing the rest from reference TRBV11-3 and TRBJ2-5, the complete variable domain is EAGVVQSPRYKIIEKKQPVAFWCNPISGHNTLYWYLQNLGQGPELLIRYENEEAVDDSQLPKDRFSAERLKGVDSTLKIQPAELGDSAVYLCASSLLYQETQYFGPGTRLLVL.

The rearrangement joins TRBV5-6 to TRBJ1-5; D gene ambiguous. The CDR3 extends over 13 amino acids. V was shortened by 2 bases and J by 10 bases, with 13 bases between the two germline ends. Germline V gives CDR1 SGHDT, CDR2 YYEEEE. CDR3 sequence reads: CASSFHHVGPQHF. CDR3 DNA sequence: TGTGCCAGCAGCTTCCATCATGTAGGTCCCCAGCATTTT.

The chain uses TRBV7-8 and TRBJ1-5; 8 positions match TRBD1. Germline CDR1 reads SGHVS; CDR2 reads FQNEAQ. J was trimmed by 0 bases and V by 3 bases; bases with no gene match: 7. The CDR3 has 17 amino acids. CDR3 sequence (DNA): TGTGCCAGCAGCTTTGGGACAGGTGGAAGTAGCAATCAGCCCCAGCATTTT. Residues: CASSFGTGGSSNQPQHF.

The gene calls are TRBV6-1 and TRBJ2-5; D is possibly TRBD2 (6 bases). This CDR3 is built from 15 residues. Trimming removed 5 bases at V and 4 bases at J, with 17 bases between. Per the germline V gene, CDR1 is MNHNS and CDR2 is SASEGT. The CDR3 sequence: CASSTAGLRGETQYF. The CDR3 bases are TGTGCCAGCAGTACGGCGGGGTTGAGGGGAGAGACCCAGTACTTC.

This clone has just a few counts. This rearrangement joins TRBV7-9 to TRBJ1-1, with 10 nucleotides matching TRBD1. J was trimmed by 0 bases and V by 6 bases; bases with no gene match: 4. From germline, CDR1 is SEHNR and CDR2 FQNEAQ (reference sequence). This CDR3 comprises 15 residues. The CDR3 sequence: CASRGDRGMNTEAFF. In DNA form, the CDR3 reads TGTGCCAGCAGAGGGGACAGGGGAATGAACACTGAAGCTTTCTTT. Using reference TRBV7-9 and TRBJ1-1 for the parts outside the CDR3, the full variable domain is DTGVSQNPRHKITKRGQNVTFRCDPISEHNRLYWYRQTLGQGPEFLTYFQNEAQLEKSRLLSDRFSAERPKGSFSTLEIQRTEQGDSAMYLCASRGDRGMNTEAFFGQGTRLTVV.

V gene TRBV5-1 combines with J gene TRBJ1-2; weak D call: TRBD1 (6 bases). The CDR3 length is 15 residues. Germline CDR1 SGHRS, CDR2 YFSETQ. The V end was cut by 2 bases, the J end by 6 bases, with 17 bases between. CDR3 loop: CASSFLRGGVNGYTF. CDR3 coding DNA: TGCGCCAGCAGCTTTCTCCGAGGGGGGGTAAATGGCTACACCTTC. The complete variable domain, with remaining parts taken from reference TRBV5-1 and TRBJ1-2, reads KAGVTQTPRYLIKTRGQQVTLSCSPISGHRSVSWYQQTPGQGLQFLFEYFSETQRNKGNFPGRFSGRQFSNSRSEMNVSTLELGDSALYLCASSFLRGGVNGYTFGSGTRLTVV.

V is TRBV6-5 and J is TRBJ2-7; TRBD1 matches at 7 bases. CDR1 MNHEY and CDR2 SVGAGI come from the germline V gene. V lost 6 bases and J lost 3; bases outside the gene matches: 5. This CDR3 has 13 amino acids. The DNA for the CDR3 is TGTGCCAGCAGCCACAGGGGTTTCTACGAGCAGTACTTC. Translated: CASSHRGFYEQYF.

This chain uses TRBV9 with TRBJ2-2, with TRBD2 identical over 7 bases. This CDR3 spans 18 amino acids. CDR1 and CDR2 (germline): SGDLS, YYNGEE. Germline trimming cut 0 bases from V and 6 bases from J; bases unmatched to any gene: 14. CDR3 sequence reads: CASSVGLRGGQIPGELFF. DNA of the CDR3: TGTGCCAGCAGCGTAGGGTTGCGGGGAGGGCAGATTCCCGGGGAGCTGTTTTTT.

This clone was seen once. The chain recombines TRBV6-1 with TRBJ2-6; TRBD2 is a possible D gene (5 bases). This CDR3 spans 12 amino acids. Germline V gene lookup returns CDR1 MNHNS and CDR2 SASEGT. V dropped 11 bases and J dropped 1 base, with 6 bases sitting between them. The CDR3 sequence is CALASGANVLTF. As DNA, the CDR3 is TGTGCCCTAGCATCTGGGGCCAACGTCCTGACTTTC.

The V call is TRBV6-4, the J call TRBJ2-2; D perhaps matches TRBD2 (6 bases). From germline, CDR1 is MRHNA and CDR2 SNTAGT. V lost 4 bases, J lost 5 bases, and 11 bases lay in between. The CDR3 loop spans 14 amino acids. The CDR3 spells CASSGTIGTGELFF. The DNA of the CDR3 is TGTGCCAGCAGTGGGACTATCGGGACCGGGGAGCTGTTTTTT.

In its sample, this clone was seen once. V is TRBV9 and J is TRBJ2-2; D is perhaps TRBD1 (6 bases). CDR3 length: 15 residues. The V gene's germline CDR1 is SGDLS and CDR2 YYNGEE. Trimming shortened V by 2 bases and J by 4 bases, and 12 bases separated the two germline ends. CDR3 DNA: TGTGCCAGCAGCGTTGGAGGCAGGGGCACCGGGGAGCTGTTTTTT. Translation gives CASSVGGRGTGELFF.

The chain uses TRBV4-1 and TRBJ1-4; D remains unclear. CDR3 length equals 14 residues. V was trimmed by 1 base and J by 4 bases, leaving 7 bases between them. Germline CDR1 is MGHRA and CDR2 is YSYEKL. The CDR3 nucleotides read TGCGCCAGCAGCCAAGCAGCGGTTAATGAAAAACTGTTTTTT. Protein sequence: CASSQAAVNEKLFF.

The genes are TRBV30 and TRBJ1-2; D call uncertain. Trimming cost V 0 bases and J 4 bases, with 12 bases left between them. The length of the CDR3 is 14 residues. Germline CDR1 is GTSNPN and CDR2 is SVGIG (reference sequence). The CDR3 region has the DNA TGTGCCTGGAGTGTAGCGGGAGATGGCTATGGCTACACCTTC. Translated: CAWSVAGDGYGYTF. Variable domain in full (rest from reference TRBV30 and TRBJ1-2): SQTIHQWPATLVQPVGSPLSLECTVEGTSNPNLYWYRQAAGRGLQLLFYSVGIGQISSEVPQNLSASRPQDRQFILSSKKLLLSDSGFYLCAWSVAGDGYGYTFGSGTRLTVV.

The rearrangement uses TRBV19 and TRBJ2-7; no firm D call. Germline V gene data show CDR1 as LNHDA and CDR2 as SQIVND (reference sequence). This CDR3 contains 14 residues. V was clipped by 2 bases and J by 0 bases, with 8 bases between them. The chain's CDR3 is CASSIRRSSYEQYF. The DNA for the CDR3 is TGTGCCAGTAGTATAAGACGGAGCTCCTACGAGCAGTACTTC.

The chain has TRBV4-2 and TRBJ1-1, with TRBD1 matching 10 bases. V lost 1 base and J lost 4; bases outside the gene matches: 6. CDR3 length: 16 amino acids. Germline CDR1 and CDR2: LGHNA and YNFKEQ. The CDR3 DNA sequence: TGTGCCAGCAGCCAAGGGGCGGGACAGGGGAGCACTGAAGCTTTCTTT. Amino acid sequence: CASSQGAGQGSTEAFF.

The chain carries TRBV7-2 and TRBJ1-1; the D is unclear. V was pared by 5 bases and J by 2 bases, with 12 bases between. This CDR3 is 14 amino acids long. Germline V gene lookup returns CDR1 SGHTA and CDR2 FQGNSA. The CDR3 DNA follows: TGTGCCAGCAGCCCCCGCTGGACCAACACTGAAGCTTTCTTT. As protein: CASSPRWTNTEAFF.

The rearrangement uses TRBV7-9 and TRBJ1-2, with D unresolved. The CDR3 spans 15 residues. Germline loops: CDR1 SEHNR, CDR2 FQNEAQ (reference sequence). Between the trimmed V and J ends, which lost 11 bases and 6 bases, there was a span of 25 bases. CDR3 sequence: CAASEMAALPNGYTF. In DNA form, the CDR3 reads TGTGCCGCTAGTGAAATGGCAGCCCTACCTAATGGCTACACCTTC.